The sequence of this T cell receptor (beta chain) was determined in a study of memory CD4+ T cells and cytomegalovirus serostatus. Across the study: Of the healthy Belgian adults, 8 to 10 were CMV seropositive and 20 to 30 seronegative. Study-wide findings and caveats: 67 of 164 known CMV-associated TCRbeta sequences appeared in CD4+ memory. Repertoires predicted CMV serostatus with median bootstrapped AUC of approximately 0.94.

Clones were read by immunoSEQ multiplex PCR, and TCRdb kept only the in-frame ones, dropping some. The sample has 50,000 to 60,000 clones, more than 70% seen once. The sort gate was single viable CD3+CD4+CD8-CD45RO+ cells for memory CD4+ T cells. After thawing, CD4+ T cells were positively selected. This clone showed up just a few times. The antigen is not known. Sequenced input: memory CD4+ T cells from blood. This clonotype was obtained from an adult in good health and CMV-seropositive.

DNA of the CDR3: TGTGCCAGCAGGGAGGTAGGCAATCAGCCCCAGCATTTT. It is translated as CASREVGNQPQHF. The V and J genes are TRBV6-1 and TRBJ1-5; D ambiguous. Between the trimmed V and J ends, which lost 6 bases and 2 bases, there was a span of 8 bases. The CDR3 is 13 amino acids. Germline values: CDR1 MNHNS, CDR2 SASEGT.